Listed below are T cell receptor beta chains from one sample, sequenced in a study of shared clonotypes between healthy human individuals. Only in-frame clones appear in the TCRdb table, and some are missing; sequencing was by immunoSEQ multiplex PCR. The data show around 2.1 million clones, with approximately 94% seen just once and around 1.7% held by the top ten. The specimen was naive CD8+ T cells from PBMCs. The receptor source for this set is a man younger than 35 in good health. Some clones in this sample may be carry-over from other donors' samples. CDR3s include the opening cysteine and the closing phenylalanine or tryptophan. The D gene is left open where the match is weak. The size field is filled for only some rows; it gives once, few, many or a size class.

j_call	cdr3_length	v_call	clone_size	d_call	cdr3_nt	cdr3_aa
TRBJ1-1	12	TRBV29-1	NA	NA	TGCAGCGTTTTAGGGATGAACACTGAAGCTTTCTTT	CSVLGMNTEAFF
TRBJ2-1	16	TRBV4-1	NA	TRBD2	TGCGCCAGCAGCCCACTCCTAGCGGGAGGCTACAATGAGCAGTTCTTC	CASSPLLAGGYNEQFF
TRBJ2-7	13	TRBV2	NA	TRBD1	TGTGCCAGTTCCGGGACAGAGTCCTACGAGCAGTACTTC	CASSGTESYEQYF
TRBJ2-7	13	TRBV28	NA	TRBD1	TGTGCCAGCAGTACGGACAGGGGTGGCGAGCAGTACTTC	CASSTDRGGEQYF
TRBJ2-7	15	TRBV18	NA	TRBD1	TGTGCCAGCTCACCCTCGGGACAGAGAACCTACGAGCAGTACTTC	CASSPSGQRTYEQYF
TRBJ2-6	18	TRBV5-8	NA	NA	TGTGCCAGCAGCTTGGATTCGGTCCGGAGTGGTGGGGCCAACGTCCTGACTTTC	CASSLDSVRSGGANVLTF
TRBJ2-7	15	TRBV11-2	NA	TRBD1	TGTGCCAGCAGGAAAGACCGGGACAGAATCTACGAGCAGTACTTC	CASRKDRDRIYEQYF
TRBJ1-4	13	TRBV19	NA	NA	TGTGCCAGTTTGGGGGCACCTAATGAAAAACTGTTTTTT	CASLGAPNEKLFF
TRBJ1-1	11	TRBV6-1	NA	NA	TGTGCCAGCTCAGAGAACACTGAAGCTTTCTTT	CASSENTEAFF
TRBJ1-5	14	TRBV6-1	NA	TRBD1	TGTGCCAGCGTACACAGGGGAAGCAATCAGCCCCAGCATTTT	CASVHRGSNQPQHF
TRBJ1-1	15	TRBV5-6	once	NA	TGTGCCAGCAGCTTGGACTGGGGGGCGAACACTGAAGCTTTCTTT	CASSLDWGANTEAFF
TRBJ2-7	15	TRBV5-1	NA	NA	TGCGCCAGCAGCTTGGACCTGGACCTATCCTACGAGCAGTACTTC	CASSLDLDLSYEQYF
TRBJ2-1	12	TRBV9	NA	NA	TGTGCCAGCAGCGAACCGTCCAATGAGCAGTTCTTC	CASSEPSNEQFF